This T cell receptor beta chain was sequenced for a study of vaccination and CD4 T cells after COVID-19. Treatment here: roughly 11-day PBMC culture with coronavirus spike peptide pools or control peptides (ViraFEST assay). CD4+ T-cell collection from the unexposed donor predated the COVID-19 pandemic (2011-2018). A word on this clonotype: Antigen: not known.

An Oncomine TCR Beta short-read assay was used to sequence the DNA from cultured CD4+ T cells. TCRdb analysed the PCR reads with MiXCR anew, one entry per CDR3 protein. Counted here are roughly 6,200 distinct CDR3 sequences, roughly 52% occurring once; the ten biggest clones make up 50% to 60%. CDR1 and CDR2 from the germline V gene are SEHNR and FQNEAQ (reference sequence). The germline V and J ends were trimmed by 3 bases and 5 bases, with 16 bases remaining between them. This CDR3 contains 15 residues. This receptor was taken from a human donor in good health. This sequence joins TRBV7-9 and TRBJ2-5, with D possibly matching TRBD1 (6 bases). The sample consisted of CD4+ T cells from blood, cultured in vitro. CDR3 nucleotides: TGTGCCAGCAGCTTTGGTGGGGGCTCCGGGGAGACCCAGTACTTC. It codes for CASSFGGGSGETQYF.